The present entry profiles one TCR beta chain with its context. Its matching antigen is unknown. The data derive from a study of shared clonotypes between healthy human individuals. Every contributor of samples was a Caucasian grown-up residing in Nashville, Tennessee. From CD4+ cells came CD45RA+ naive and CD45RA-negative memory subsets. Repertoires were generated with immunoSEQ multiplex PCR, while TCRdb's copy carries only in-frame clones and drops some. The table has 800,000 to 1,200,000 clones, around 82% seen once. The ends were cut back, 0 bases at V and 8 bases at J, with 23 bases in the middle. The CDR3 runs to 18 residues. The germline V gene has CDR1 SGHTA and CDR2 FQGNSA. General study findings and limits: Clonotypes which were not shared had lower generation probabilities than clonotypes that all four donors shared. Sequencing depth was a factor that was expected to affect clonotype sharing among donors.

This chain links TRBV7-2 with TRBJ2-1, with a weak D call TRBD2 (6 bases). Material: memory CD4+ T cells from PBMCs. Subset denoted: CD45RA-negative fraction. This receptor was taken from a man aged 18 to 30 in good health. Some clones in this sample may be carry-over from other donors' samples. The CDR3, as DNA: TGTGCCAGCAGCTTAGCTTCGGGGGTTGGAGTTTCGTTTTATGAGCAGTTCTTC. As protein: CASSLASGVGVSFYEQFF.